The clone carrying this TCR beta chain appeared once. The antigen is undetermined. These data are taken from a study of shared clonotypes between healthy human individuals. With 1 base clipped from V and 0 bases from J, the junction kept 8 bases outside the gene matches. Germline CDR1 is MGHRA and CDR2 is YSYEKL. The CDR3 consists of 19 residues. Study-level results: Rarefaction analysis demonstrated incomplete sorted-subset sequencing notwithstanding large depth.

The assay was immunoSEQ multiplex PCR, and TCRdb's table has in-frame clones only and misses some. The sample yields approximately 400,000 clones, about 96% seen once. This clonotype originated in a man aged 30 to 39 in good health. This rearrangement joins TRBV4-1 to TRBJ2-2; 10 bases map to TRBD2. The specimen was memory CD8+ T cells sorted from blood. Documented subset: CD45RO+ cells pooled with CCR7-negative TemRA cells. DNA of the CDR3: TGCGCCAGCAGCCAAGGTGGTAGCGGGAGGACTTCGAACACCGGGGAGCTGTTTTTT. Amino acids: CASSQGGSGRTSNTGELFF.